This TCR beta chain is from a study of blood T cell repertoires in COVID-19. Study background: The study drew acute and convalescent COVID-19 samples from the United States, Italy and Spain. Sample material is recorded as cDNA or gDNA derived from T cells, B-cell-depleted T cells, or PBMCs.

The V gene's germline CDR1 is MNHEY and CDR2 SVGAGI. This CDR3 is 15 amino acids long. Concerning this clone: At one end the junction does not follow the germline gene, possibly because of a read error.

Per the study methods: For nucleated cells, counts were estimated from reference gene primer amplification. The data were produced by immunoSEQ multiplex PCR, yet TCRdb's version contains in-frame clones alone and is incomplete. V and J calls and clone size follow that table, whereas D and trimming were derived from the DNA. Of some 120,000 clones in the sample, approximately 84% were seen once. The sequencing sample was made of peripheral blood. The sequence was obtained from a man aged 70 or older with active or convalescent COVID-19. The chain links TRBV6-5 to TRBJ2-1; 9 bases line up with TRBD2. The CDR3 nucleotides are TGTGCCAGCAGAATAGCGGGAGCCTCCAACAATGAGCAGTTCTTC. The encoded protein is CASRIAGASNNEQFF.